The source of this T cell receptor beta chain is a study of CD8+ T cells in alopecia areata. The wider study: Treated patients took oral tofacitinib at 5 to 10 mg twice daily.

The study's findings and limits: Mice gave a clearer picture of TCR sharing than patients did, possibly for HLA-related reasons. Across lesional scalp, and particularly alopecia totalis/universalis, clonality surpassed that of normal scalp.

Remarks on this clone: Its antigen is not identified.

It was cDNA, reverse transcribed from extracted RNA, that served as the sequencing template. Clones were read by immunoSEQ multiplex PCR, and TCRdb kept only the in-frame ones, dropping some. The repertoire holds fewer than 80,000 clones, with approximately 58% as singletons. Trimming took off 4 bases at V and 0 bases at J, with 7 bases between the two ends. The germline gives CDR1 SQVTM, CDR2 ANQGSEA. The CDR3 totals 12 residues. The receptor comes from a human donor with alopecia areata. The chain links TRBV29-1 to TRBJ2-7, with TRBD1 as a possible D gene (5 bases). Sample: CD8+ T cells sorted from blood, taken at week 0. The CDR3 sequence: CSVVDSSYEQYF. DNA for the CDR3: TGCAGCGTTGTTGACAGCTCCTACGAGCAGTACTTC.